A selection of T cell receptor beta chains follows, all from one sample in a study of blood T cells in healthy people across ages. TCRdb called the 5' RACE reads again in MiXCR, with one record for every CDR3 protein. The sample lists fewer than 950,000 distinct CDR3 sequences, around 36% occurring once. The sample comprised blood. The receptor source for this set is a man aged 18-30 years in good health. CDR3s include the opening cysteine and the closing phenylalanine or tryptophan. Each record gives: CDR3 protein, CDR3 DNA, clone size, J gene, D gene, V gene. A D gene is named only where the DNA matches it firmly. Expanded clones get a size class; other rows say once, few or many, or leave the size out.

cdr3_aa: CARAWGDNEQFF; cdr3_nt: TGTGCCAGAGCCTGGGGTGACAATGAGCAGTTCTTC; clone_size: NA; j_call: TRBJ2-1; d_call: NA; v_call: TRBV2
cdr3_aa: CASSSGTVFYGYTF; cdr3_nt: TGTGCCAGCAGCTCGGGAACTGTCTTTTATGGCTACACCTTC; clone_size: NA; j_call: TRBJ1-2; d_call: NA; v_call: TRBV13
cdr3_aa: CSVGFEGRGHHTSYEQYF; cdr3_nt: TGCAGCGTTGGATTCGAGGGCAGGGGGCATCATACCTCCTACGAGCAGTACTTC; clone_size: many; j_call: TRBJ2-7; d_call: TRBD1; v_call: TRBV29-1
cdr3_aa: CASSYTDRGLNTEAFF; cdr3_nt: TGTGCCAGCAGTTACACGGACAGGGGGCTGAACACTGAAGCTTTCTTT; clone_size: NA; j_call: TRBJ1-1; d_call: TRBD1; v_call: TRBV6-6
cdr3_aa: CASSLIIEAFF; cdr3_nt: TGTGCCAGCAGCTTAATCATTGAAGCTTTCTTT; clone_size: few; j_call: TRBJ1-1; d_call: NA; v_call: TRBV7-9
cdr3_aa: CASSDGAYNEQFF; cdr3_nt: TGTGCCAGCAGTGACGGTGCCTACAATGAGCAGTTCTTC; clone_size: few; j_call: TRBJ2-1; d_call: NA; v_call: TRBV6-4
cdr3_aa: CATYGLGGPNFNYGYTF; cdr3_nt: TGTGCCACCTACGGGCTGGGCGGGCCGAACTTTAACTATGGCTACACCTTC; clone_size: NA; j_call: TRBJ1-2; d_call: NA; v_call: TRBV4-2
cdr3_aa: CASSPPPGHQYNEQFF; cdr3_nt: TGTGCCAGCAGCCCGCCGCCGGGACACCAATACAATGAGCAGTTCTTC; clone_size: NA; j_call: TRBJ2-1; d_call: NA; v_call: TRBV7-9
cdr3_aa: CSAVKDTQYF; cdr3_nt: TGCAGCGCCGTTAAAGATACGCAGTATTTT; clone_size: many; j_call: TRBJ2-3; d_call: NA; v_call: TRBV29-1
cdr3_aa: CASSEATGSSETQYF; cdr3_nt: TGTGCCAGCAGTGAAGCTACAGGGTCTAGCGAGACCCAGTACTTC; clone_size: NA; j_call: TRBJ2-5; d_call: NA; v_call: TRBV2
cdr3_aa: CSASQGFVTEAFF; cdr3_nt: TGCAGTGCATCCCAGGGGTTTGTCACTGAAGCTTTCTTT; clone_size: NA; j_call: TRBJ1-1; d_call: NA; v_call: TRBV20-1
cdr3_aa: CASSHASRGPYNEQFF; cdr3_nt: TGCGCCAGCAGCCACGCGTCCAGGGGACCCTACAATGAGCAGTTCTTC; clone_size: few; j_call: TRBJ2-1; d_call: NA; v_call: TRBV4-3
cdr3_aa: CASSIVRGELFF; cdr3_nt: TGTGCCAGCAGCATTGTAAGAGGGGAGCTGTTTTTT; clone_size: NA; j_call: TRBJ2-2; d_call: NA; v_call: TRBV7-2
cdr3_aa: CASSSGRRSGLNIQYF; cdr3_nt: TGTGCCAGCAGTTCGGGGAGGCGGAGTGGGTTAAACATTCAGTACTTC; clone_size: many; j_call: TRBJ2-4; d_call: NA; v_call: TRBV12-3/TRBV12-4
cdr3_aa: CSARGGKSTNYGYTF; cdr3_nt: TGCAGTGCTAGAGGGGGCAAGTCAACGAACTATGGCTACACCTTC; clone_size: NA; j_call: TRBJ1-2; d_call: NA; v_call: TRBV20-1
cdr3_aa: CASSRSQPQHF; cdr3_nt: TGTGCCAGCAGCCGTAGTCAGCCCCAGCATTTT; clone_size: few; j_call: TRBJ1-5; d_call: NA; v_call: TRBV28